The 28 T cell receptor beta chains reported below all come from one sample, sequenced in a study of cytomegalovirus exposure and HLA in healthy donors. Measured with immunoSEQ multiplex PCR; TCRdb has only the in-frame clones, and not every one. Of 150,000 to 160,000 clones listed, about 82% were seen once; the top ten hold roughly 2.1%. Input material: PBMCs. Receptors were obtained from a human donor in good health.

The chain carries TRBV6-1 and TRBJ2-7, with TRBD1 matching 7 bases. The CDR3 has 15 residues. J gave up 0 bases and V 7 bases, and 9 bases lay outside the gene matches. CDR1 and CDR2 (germline): MNHNS, SASEGT. The chain's CDR3 is CASTRMGDSSYEQYF. The CDR3 nucleotides read TGTGCCAGCACCCGGATGGGGGACAGCTCCTACGAGCAGTACTTC.

J is TRBJ2-7 and V is TRBV7-2, with 11 bases aligning to TRBD1. Germline V gives CDR1 SGHTA, CDR2 FQGNSA. The CDR3 spans 13 residues. With 5 bases clipped from V and 7 bases from J, the junction kept 4 bases outside the gene matches. The CDR3 here is CASSPDRGREQYF. CDR3 bases: TGTGCCAGCAGCCCGGACAGGGGGCGTGAGCAGTACTTC.

This clone is a singleton in its sample. The chain carries TRBV6-5 and TRBJ1-1, with D possibly TRBD1 on 6 matching bases. With 5 bases removed from V and 2 bases from J, the gap between germline ends came to 12 bases. CDR1 is MNHEY, CDR2 SVGAGI, per germline. This CDR3 comprises 14 residues. The CDR3 DNA reads TGTGCCAGCAGTCCGCAGGGGAATAACACTGAAGCTTTCTTT. Its protein is CASSPQGNNTEAFF.

The chain couples TRBV7-9 to TRBJ2-3; 13 bases align to TRBD2. CDR3 size: 16 residues. Losses at the gene ends were 5 bases for V and 2 bases for J; bases not matched to a gene: 4. From germline, CDR1 is SEHNR and CDR2 FQNEAQ (reference sequence). Here the CDR3 DNA reads TGTGCCAGCAGCCCGGGACTAGCGGGGATCACAGATACGCAGTATTTT. Its protein product is CASSPGLAGITDTQYF.

The chain combines TRBV27 with TRBJ1-5; tentatively, D is TRBD1 (6 bases). Trimming shortened V by 6 bases and J by 2 bases, and 14 bases separated the two germline ends. The CDR3 loop spans 15 amino acids. From germline, CDR1 is MNHEY and CDR2 SMNVEV (reference sequence). The CDR3 region has the DNA TGTGCCAGCAGAAATCGACAGGCGGGCAATCAGCCCCAGCATTTT. Translated, it gives CASRNRQAGNQPQHF.

This chain joins TRBV7-2 and TRBJ1-2; TRBD1 might be the D (5 bases). Germline CDR1 reads SGHTA; CDR2 reads FQGNSA. Trimming stripped 1 base from V and 5 bases from J, with 14 bases between. The CDR3 has 15 residues. CDR3 DNA sequence: TGTGCCAGCAGCTTAGAGTCCAGGGTTAAGTATGGCTACACCTTC. It yields the protein CASSLESRVKYGYTF.

This clone was observed once. The chain combines TRBV5-1 with TRBJ1-4; TRBD1 agrees at 8 bases. Germline-derived CDR1 and CDR2 are SGHRS and YFSETQ. The CDR3 runs 14 residues. V dropped 2 bases and J dropped 6; count of bases not matched to a gene: 3. The CDR3 DNA follows: TGCGCCAGCAGCTTTGAGACAGGGGATGAAAAACTGTTTTTT. The encoded protein is CASSFETGDEKLFF.

The chain joins TRBV28 to TRBJ2-3; possible D gene TRBD1, 6 bases. Germline lookup yields CDR1 MDHEN and CDR2 SYDVKM. Trimming shortened V by 5 bases and J by 5 bases, and 20 bases separated the two germline ends. This CDR3 contains 16 residues. The CDR3 DNA sequence: TGTGCCAGCAGTGGGGGTTCGGGACAACTTTTAGATACGCAGTATTTT. Translated: CASSGGSGQLLDTQYF.

The chain combines TRBV2 with TRBJ1-2; D unclear. Germline CDR1 reads SNHLY; CDR2 reads FYNNEI. The CDR3 is made up of 12 amino acids. V was pared by 8 bases and J by 2 bases, with 9 bases between. DNA for the CDR3: TGTGCCAGCGAGGGCAGGAACTATGGCTACACCTTC. As protein: CASEGRNYGYTF.

The V gene is TRBV5-1, the J gene TRBJ2-3, with 7 bases fitting TRBD2. Germline V gives CDR1 SGHRS, CDR2 YFSETQ. The CDR3 has 15 residues. V was clipped by 2 bases and J by 1 base; unmatched bases: 4. In nucleotides, the CDR3 is TGCGCCAGCAGCTTAGCGGGGATCGGCACAGATACGCAGTATTTT. Residues: CASSLAGIGTDTQYF.

The chain joins TRBV28 to TRBJ2-1, with 11 bases fitting TRBD2. The CDR3 sequence is 16 residues long. Germline CDR1 MDHEN, CDR2 SYDVKM. V was clipped by 6 bases and J by 10 bases; unmatched bases: 14. The CDR3 here is CASSSGLAVIIDEQFF. The DNA of the CDR3 is TGTGCCAGCAGCTCGGGACTAGCGGTTATAATAGACGAGCAGTTCTTC.

The J gene is TRBJ2-6, the V gene TRBV7-3; TRBD1 might be the D (5 bases). Germline CDR1 is SGHTA and CDR2 is FQGTGA. V lost 5 bases and J lost 1, with 18 bases in between. The CDR3 loop spans 18 amino acids. DNA of the CDR3: TGTGCCAGCAGCCAACACTCGTGGGGCAGTTCTGGGGCCAACGTCCTGACTTTC. This translates into CASSQHSWGSSGANVLTF. The whole variable domain, remainder taken from reference TRBV7-3 and TRBJ2-6, is GAGVSQTPSNKVTEKGKYVELRCDPISGHTALYWYRQSLGQGPEFLIYFQGTGAADDSGLPNDRFFAVRPEGSVSTLKIQRTERGDSAVYLCASSQHSWGSSGANVLTFGAGSRLTVL.

This clone was seen once. The chain is built from TRBV6-6 and TRBJ2-3; weak D call: TRBD2 (6 bases). The germline CDR1 and CDR2 sequences are MNHNY and SVGAGI (reference sequence). The CDR3 length is 16 residues. V lost 5 bases and J lost 3, with 18 bases in between. The chain's CDR3 is CASSPRDSLETDTQYF. The CDR3 nucleotides read TGTGCCAGCAGTCCGCGGGACTCACTGGAAACAGATACGCAGTATTTT.

This chain joins TRBV6-4 and TRBJ2-1, with 15 bases aligning to TRBD2. This CDR3 spans 15 amino acids. V shed 2 bases, J shed 16 bases, and the junction held 9 bases outside the gene matches. Germline V gives CDR1 MRHNA, CDR2 SNTAGT. CDR3 DNA sequence: TGTGCCAGCAGTGACCAGGGACTAGCGGGAGGTCCTCACTTCTTC. It translates to CASSDQGLAGGPHFF.

The V gene is TRBV15, the J gene TRBJ2-6; 11 bases align to TRBD2. Germline-derived CDR1 and CDR2 are LNHNV and YYDKDF (reference sequence). CDR3 length: 18 amino acids. The junction had 2 bases not matched to a gene; V was cut back by 1 base and J by 0 bases. The DNA of the CDR3 is TGTGCCACCAGCAGAGGACTAGCGGGACTCTCTGGGGCCAACGTCCTGACTTTC. Its protein is CATSRGLAGLSGANVLTF.

In regard to this clone: The sample holds other DNA sequences that translate to the same CDR3. CDR3 amino acids: CASSLGPGKGKETQYF. CDR3 DNA sequence: TGTGCCAGCAGCCTTGGTCCAGGGAAGGGAAAAGAGACCCAGTACTTC. V usage is TRBV5-4 and J usage is TRBJ2-5; maybe TRBD1 (5 bases). Germline V gives CDR1 SGHNT, CDR2 YYREEE (reference sequence). V shed 4 bases and J shed 3 bases, with 19 bases lying between them. This CDR3 has 16 residues.

The chain links TRBV28 to TRBJ1-5, with 9 bases aligning to TRBD1. CDR3 length: 18 amino acids. The germline V gene encodes CDR1 MDHEN and CDR2 SYDVKM. Unmatched junction bases numbered 10, after V lost 4 bases and J lost 0 bases. For the CDR3, the DNA is TGTGCCAGCAGTTCAACCGGGACAGGGATTTATAGCAATCAGCCCCAGCATTTT. It codes for CASSSTGTGIYSNQPQHF.

Comments on this clone: Additional DNA sequences in this sample encode the identical CDR3. This sequence joins TRBV7-9 and TRBJ1-4; the D gene is possibly TRBD1 (6 bases). The germline V and J ends were trimmed by 8 bases and 0 bases, with 13 bases remaining between them. The CDR3 loop spans 15 amino acids. Germline CDR1 SEHNR, CDR2 FQNEAQ (reference sequence). CDR3 sequence (DNA): TGTGCCAGCCGGGGCAGGGGCGCAACTAATGAAAAACTGTTTTTT. Its protein product is CASRGRGATNEKLFF.

J is TRBJ1-5 and V is TRBV27, with TRBD1 as a possible D gene (5 bases). CDR3 length: 15 amino acids. Germline V gene sequence: CDR1 MNHEY, CDR2 SMNVEV (reference sequence). Trimming pared 2 bases from V and 1 base from J, leaving 9 bases between. The CDR3 coding sequence is TGTGCCAGCAGTTTAGAGTACAGGAGCAATCAGCCCCAGCATTTT. As protein: CASSLEYRSNQPQHF.

The chain links TRBV19 to TRBJ2-1; 9 bases agree with TRBD2. This CDR3 is 15 amino acids long. Germline CDR1 and CDR2: LNHDA and SQIVND (reference sequence). The V gene end was trimmed by 1 base and the J gene end by 12 bases; junction bases not matched to a gene: 10. The CDR3 DNA reads as TGTGCCAGTAGTATAGCGAACCTAGCGGGGTGGGTGCAGTTCTTC. Its protein product is CASSIANLAGWVQFF.

This chain connects TRBV10-3 to TRBJ1-5; 10 nucleotides match TRBD1. The V gene end was trimmed by 4 bases and the J gene end by 4 bases; junction bases not matched to a gene: 1. This CDR3 contains 14 residues. Germline assignment: CDR1 ENHRY and CDR2 SYGVKD. CDR3 residues: CAISAGQGNQPQHF. The CDR3 DNA follows: TGTGCCATCAGTGCGGGACAGGGGAATCAGCCCCAGCATTTT.

The gene calls are TRBV5-1 and TRBJ2-7; D ambiguous. The V and J ends lost 0 bases and 0 bases respectively, with 7 bases between them. The germline CDR1 and CDR2 sequences are SGHRS and YFSETQ. The CDR3 runs 14 residues. CDR3 bases: TGCGCCAGCAGCTTGGATTCGAGCTCCTACGAGCAGTACTTC. Protein sequence: CASSLDSSSYEQYF. The full variable domain, completed using reference TRBV5-1 and TRBJ2-7, is KAGVTQTPRYLIKTRGQQVTLSCSPISGHRSVSWYQQTPGQGLQFLFEYFSETQRNKGNFPGRFSGRQFSNSRSEMNVSTLELGDSALYLCASSLDSSSYEQYFGPGTRLTVT.

The J gene is TRBJ2-1, the V gene TRBV5-1, with D possibly being TRBD1 (6 bases). From germline, CDR1 is SGHRS and CDR2 YFSETQ. V lost 5 bases, J lost 0 bases, and 24 bases lay in between. The CDR3 has 19 amino acids. In DNA, the CDR3 is TGCGCCAGCAGTAGTTTTAGGAGGACAGACTTTAGCTCCTACAATGAGCAGTTCTTC. Translating gives CASSSFRRTDFSSYNEQFF.

V gene TRBV6-1 combines with J gene TRBJ2-7, with 7 bases fitting TRBD1. V dropped 6 bases and J dropped 2; count of bases not matched to a gene: 10. Germline V gene lookup returns CDR1 MNHNS and CDR2 SASEGT. The CDR3 extends over 15 amino acids. The DNA for the CDR3 is TGTGCCAGCAGGAAGACAGGGTTTGACACCTACGAGCAGTACTTC. Amino acids: CASRKTGFDTYEQYF.

The chain carries TRBV5-1 and TRBJ2-7; 9 nucleotides align to TRBD2. The CDR3 extends over 14 amino acids. The V segment lost 2 bases and the J segment 2 bases; nucleotides outside the gene matches: 2. Germline values: CDR1 SGHRS, CDR2 YFSETQ. The CDR3 nucleotides read TGCGCCAGCAGCTTACAGCGGGAGGCCTACGAGCAGTACTTC. Protein: CASSLQREAYEQYF. The variable domain in full, with the rest retrieved from reference TRBV5-1 and TRBJ2-7, is KAGVTQTPRYLIKTRGQQVTLSCSPISGHRSVSWYQQTPGQGLQFLFEYFSETQRNKGNFPGRFSGRQFSNSRSEMNVSTLELGDSALYLCASSLQREAYEQYFGPGTRLTVT.

The V gene is TRBV7-2, the J gene TRBJ1-5; 7 nucleotides align to TRBD1. The CDR3 is 14 residues long. Trimming removed 1 base from V and 5 bases from J; junction bases left unmatched: 2. Germline V gene lookup returns CDR1 SGHTA and CDR2 FQGNSA. CDR3 residues: CASSLGQGDQPQHF. The CDR3 coding sequence is TGTGCCAGCAGCTTAGGACAGGGAGATCAGCCCCAGCATTTT.

The chain combines TRBV4-1 with TRBJ2-1, with a possible D match to TRBD2 (5 bases). Germline V lookup: CDR1 MGHRA, CDR2 YSYEKL. The V end lost 0 bases, the J end lost 1 base, and 10 bases lay between the germline ends. This CDR3 region has 16 residues. The CDR3 loop reads CASSQDRWESYNEQFF. The CDR3 DNA sequence: TGCGCCAGCAGCCAAGATCGGTGGGAGTCCTACAATGAGCAGTTCTTC.

V usage is TRBV13 and J usage is TRBJ2-2, with 7 bases aligning to TRBD2. Germline V CDR1 and CDR2: PRHDT, FYEKMQ (reference sequence). Unmatched junction bases numbered 8, after V lost 1 base and J lost 6 bases. CDR3 length: 16 residues. CDR3 protein: CASSLEAREFAGELFF. CDR3 bases: TGTGCCAGCAGCTTAGAGGCGCGGGAGTTTGCCGGGGAGCTGTTTTTT.